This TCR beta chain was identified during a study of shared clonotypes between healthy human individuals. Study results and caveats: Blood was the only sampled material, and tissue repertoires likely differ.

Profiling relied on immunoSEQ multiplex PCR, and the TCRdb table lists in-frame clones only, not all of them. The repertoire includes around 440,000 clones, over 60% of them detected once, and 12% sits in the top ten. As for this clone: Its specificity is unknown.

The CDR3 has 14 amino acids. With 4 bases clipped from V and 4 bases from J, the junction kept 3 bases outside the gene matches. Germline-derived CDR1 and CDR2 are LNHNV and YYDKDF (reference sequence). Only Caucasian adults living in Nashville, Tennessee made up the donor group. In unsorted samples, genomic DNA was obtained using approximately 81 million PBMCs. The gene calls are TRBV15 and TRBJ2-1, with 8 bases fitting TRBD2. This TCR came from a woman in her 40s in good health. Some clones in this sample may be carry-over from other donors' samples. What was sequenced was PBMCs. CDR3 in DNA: TGTGCCACCAGCACGGGAGGGGTTTACAATGAGCAGTTCTTC. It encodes CATSTGGVYNEQFF.